The 9 T cell receptor beta chains below come from one sample, sequenced in a study of blood T cell repertoires in COVID-19. Here immunoSEQ multiplex PCR was the method, and the copy in TCRdb shows in-frame clones only, minus some. The sample consists of 200,000 to 250,000 clones, roughly 88% of them appearing once. Sequenced input: peripheral blood. These receptor sequences come from a young woman with COVID-19, enrolled during active disease.

The sample holds one count of this clone. This chain connects TRBV10-3 to TRBJ2-5; D is perhaps TRBD1 (5 bases). The CDR3 totals 15 residues. Looked up from germline, CDR1 is ENHRY and CDR2 is SYGVKD. Trimming shortened V by 11 bases and J by 2 bases, and 21 bases separated the two germline ends. CDR3 amino acids: CAPLGEVGAQETQYF. The CDR3 nucleotides read TGTGCCCCTCTAGGGGAAGTTGGGGCTCAAGAGACCCAGTACTTC.

The V call is TRBV2, the J call TRBJ2-5; 7 bases are shared with TRBD1. The CDR3 loop spans 14 amino acids. V lost 4 bases, J lost 5 bases, and 7 bases stayed unmatched. Germline assignment: CDR1 SNHLY and CDR2 FYNNEI. For the CDR3, the DNA is TGTGCCAGCAGTGCGGCAGGGGGTTGGGAGACCCAGTACTTC. This sequence encodes CASSAAGGWETQYF.

The genes are TRBV29-1 and TRBJ1-1; D gene ambiguous. V lost 8 bases and J lost 1, with 11 bases in between. The CDR3 length is 12 residues. Germline CDR1 is SQVTM and CDR2 is ANQGSEA. The DNA of the CDR3 is TGCAGCACCCGGGTCGGGAACACTGAAGCTTTCTTT. This encodes CSTRVGNTEAFF. Full variable domain (rest looked up from reference TRBV29-1 and TRBJ1-1): SAVISQKPSRDICQRGTSLTIQCQVDSQVTMMFWYRQQPGQSLTLIATANQGSEATYESGFVIDKFPISRPNLTFSTLTVSNMSPEDSSIYLCSTRVGNTEAFFGQGTRLTVV.

The chain couples TRBV24-1 to TRBJ2-2, with TRBD2 matching 7 bases. CDR1 KGHDR and CDR2 SFDVKD come from the germline V gene. Trimming took 9 bases from V and 1 from J; bases not matched to a gene: 7. This CDR3 has 15 amino acids. The chain's CDR3 is CATGGDGWNTGELFF. CDR3 in DNA: TGTGCCACCGGGGGGGATGGGTGGAACACCGGGGAGCTGTTTTTT.

The chain is built from TRBV4-2 and TRBJ2-2; 7 bases line up with TRBD2. The CDR3 is 16 residues long. Germline V gene data show CDR1 as LGHNA and CDR2 as YNFKEQ. After removal of 0 bases from V and 6 bases from J, the junction contained 7 bases not matched to a gene. Here the CDR3 DNA reads TGTGCCAGCAGCCAAGATCCCCAGGGAGGGGCCGGGGAGCTGTTTTTT. It encodes CASSQDPQGGAGELFF.

This clone was seen once. The chain links TRBV5-1 to TRBJ1-5; no definite D call. V lost 0 bases and J lost 0, with 7 bases in between. Germline loops: CDR1 SGHRS, CDR2 YFSETQ. The CDR3 loop spans 15 amino acids. Written as DNA, the CDR3 is TGCGCCAGCAGCTTGGATACAGATAGCAATCAGCCCCAGCATTTT. It translates to CASSLDTDSNQPQHF.

The rearrangement uses TRBV6-5 and TRBJ2-1; maybe TRBD1 (6 bases). The CDR3 spans 14 residues. Germline V gene lookup returns CDR1 MNHEY and CDR2 SVGAGI. V dropped 2 bases and J dropped 10 bases, with 15 bases sitting between them. The CDR3 spells CASSYTGQFGEQFF. In DNA form, the CDR3 reads TGTGCCAGCAGTTACACCGGACAGTTTGGGGAGCAGTTCTTC.

The rearrangement joins TRBV30 to TRBJ2-7; 12 bases map to TRBD2. With V trimmed by 3 bases and J by 0 bases, 6 bases remained unmatched. From germline, CDR1 is GTSNPN and CDR2 SVGIG (reference sequence). This CDR3 region has 16 residues. Here the CDR3 DNA reads TGTGCCTGGAGGGAACTAGCGGGAGGCCGCTCCTACGAGCAGTACGTC. It specifies CAWRELAGGRSYEQYV.

The rearrangement links TRBV27 to TRBJ1-2; unclear D gene. With 3 bases removed from V and 4 bases from J, the gap between germline ends came to 12 bases. In germline, CDR1 is MNHEY, CDR2 SMNVEV (reference sequence). This CDR3 region has 14 residues. CDR3 in DNA: TGTGCCAGCAGTTTCTCCGGGGTGGGCTATGGCTACACCTTC. Its protein is CASSFSGVGYGYTF.